One and the same sample provided the 2 T cell receptor beta chains below, sequenced in a study of blood T cell repertoires in COVID-19. The repertoire was sequenced with immunoSEQ multiplex PCR; TCRdb's copy has only in-frame clones and lacks some. The table records about 180,000 clones, around 80% of them present only once. The sequencing sample was made of peripheral blood. The receptor set was obtained from a woman of 80 years or more with COVID-19, enrolled during active disease.

The rearrangement uses TRBV5-1 and TRBJ2-7; D uncertain. CDR3 length: 13 residues. The V gene lost 1 base and the J gene lost 1 base, with 6 bases spanning the gap. In germline, CDR1 is SGHRS, CDR2 YFSETQ. The CDR3 bases are TGCGCCAGCAGCTTGAGCAGGTCCTACGAGCAGTACTTC. Its translation is CASSLSRSYEQYF.

The gene calls are TRBV7-6 and TRBJ2-2, with D unclear. Germline V CDR1 and CDR2: SGHVS, FNYEAQ. Deletions cut 4 bases from V and 3 bases from J, with 3 bases between. CDR3 length: 12 amino acids. DNA for the CDR3: TGTGCCAGCAGCTCCTACACCGGGGAGCTGTTTTTT. Protein: CASSSYTGELFF.